This TCR beta chain was captured in a study of T cell repertoires in cytomegalovirus infection (dated by TCRdb to the late 2010s). For context, the study as a whole: Peptide stimulations targeted recently identified HLA-C-restricted CMV epitopes, whose presentation resists viral immunomodulation, together with well-studied HLA-B-restricted epitopes. Donor HLA type was relevant to the analysis, as public TCR beta signatures indicated carriage of CMV infection together with the matching HLA type. The paper's findings and limits, for the study overall: The ex vivo response was dominated by HLA-C-restricted CMV-specific TCR beta clonotypes, and the single most frequent clonotype in two of eight donors was supplied by these HLA-C-restricted clonotypes. Cumulative frequency of public TCR beta family members discriminated carriers of CMV infection plus the relevant HLA type in this cohort and an independent roughly 330-donor cohort.

The treatment or condition label, as the study defines it: in vitro stimulation with specific CMV peptide epitopes to enrich CMV-specific T cells. This clonotype was recorded at least ten times. Its recognized antigen is unknown. Per-base quality was not reported, and no clone a single base away is much larger than it. The instrument given in TCRdb is Illumina HiSeq 1500. TCRdb ran its own pipeline on the public reads, namely fastp trimming at Q25 and MiXCR clone calling, and kept in-frame beta chains. Entries are consolidated by CDR3 protein sequence, retaining the most common genes and DNA. The sample includes about 770,000 distinct CDR3 sequences, with 29% observed a single time. The biggest ten clones account for less than 15% of the sample. This sequence was found in a human donor in good health (CMV status not recorded). Some clones in this sample may be carry-over from other donors' samples. Source: cultured CD8+ T cells from PBMCs, taken from culture after CMV antigen stimulation.

The CDR3 reads as follows: CASSLGDRGYTF. The sequence in DNA is TGTGCCAGCAGTTTAGGGGATCGCGGCTACACCTTC. This chain joins TRBV5-6 to TRBJ1-2; the D gene is possibly TRBD1, with 5 bases matching. At the junction V is shortened by 5 bases and J by 8 bases, with 13 bases in between. Per the germline V gene, SGHDT is the CDR1 and YYEEEE is the CDR2. Taken from cysteine to phenylalanine, the CDR3 has 12 residues. Only the CDR3 region is kept as DNA, spanning 36 bases read in frame from base 1.